This T cell receptor (beta chain) stems from a study of blood T cell repertoires in COVID-19. For the study at large: There were acute and convalescent COVID-19 samples, and they came from the United States, Italy and Spain. The cDNA or gDNA used as material had been derived from T cells, B-cell-depleted T cells, or PBMCs.

Trimming stripped 4 bases from V and 6 bases from J, with 7 bases between. The CDR3 is 13 residues long. In the original workflow: Nucleated cell number was recorded as an estimate derived from reference gene primer amplification. The protocol was immunoSEQ multiplex PCR, while the TCRdb copy is restricted to in-frame clones and leaves out a portion. V and J calls plus clone size are reproduced from that table; the DNA served to infer D and trimming. The sample has some 120,000 clones, approximately 80% seen once. Material: peripheral blood. The V gene is TRBV12-3 or TRBV12-4, the J gene TRBJ1-6; no clear D. The sequence was collected from a woman in her fifties or sixties with acute or convalescent COVID-19. For the CDR3, the DNA is TGTGCCAGCAGTTCCGCGGGTAATTCACCCCTCCACTTT. Its translation is CASSSAGNSPLHF.